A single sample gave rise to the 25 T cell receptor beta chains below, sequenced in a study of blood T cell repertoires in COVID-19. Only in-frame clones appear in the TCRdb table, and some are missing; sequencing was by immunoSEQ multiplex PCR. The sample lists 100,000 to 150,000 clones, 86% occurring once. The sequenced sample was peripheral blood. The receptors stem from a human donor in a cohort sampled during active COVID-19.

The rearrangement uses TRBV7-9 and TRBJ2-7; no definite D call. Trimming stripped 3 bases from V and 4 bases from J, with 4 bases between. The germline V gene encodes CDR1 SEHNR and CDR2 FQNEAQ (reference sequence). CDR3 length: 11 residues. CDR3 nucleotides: TGTGCCAGCAGCTTCACTTACGAGCAGTACTTC. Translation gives CASSFTYEQYF.

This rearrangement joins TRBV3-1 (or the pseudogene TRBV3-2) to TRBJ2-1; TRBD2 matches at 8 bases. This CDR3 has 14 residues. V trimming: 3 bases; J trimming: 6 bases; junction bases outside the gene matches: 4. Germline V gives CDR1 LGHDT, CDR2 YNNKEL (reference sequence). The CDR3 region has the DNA TGTGCCAGCAGCCATAGCGGGAAGGGCAATGAGCAGTTCTTC. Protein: CASSHSGKGNEQFF.

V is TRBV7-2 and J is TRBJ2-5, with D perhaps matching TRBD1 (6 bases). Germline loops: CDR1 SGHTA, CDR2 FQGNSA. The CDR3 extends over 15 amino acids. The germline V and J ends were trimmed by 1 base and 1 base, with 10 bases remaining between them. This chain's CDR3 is CASSLDRTAQETQYF. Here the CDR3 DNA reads TGTGCCAGCAGCTTAGACCGGACAGCCCAAGAGACCCAGTACTTC.

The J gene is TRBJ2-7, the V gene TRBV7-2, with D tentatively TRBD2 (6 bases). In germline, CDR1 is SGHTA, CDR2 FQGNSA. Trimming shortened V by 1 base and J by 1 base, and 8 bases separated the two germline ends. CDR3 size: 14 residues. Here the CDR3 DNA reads TGTGCCAGCAGCTTAGGCGGGGTGTCCTACGAGCAGTACTTC. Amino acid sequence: CASSLGGVSYEQYF.

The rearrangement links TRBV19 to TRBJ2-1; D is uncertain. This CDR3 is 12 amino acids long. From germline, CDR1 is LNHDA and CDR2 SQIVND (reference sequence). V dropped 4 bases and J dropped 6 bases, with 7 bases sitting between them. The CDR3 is CASSTYVNEQFF. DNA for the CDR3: TGTGCCAGTAGTACCTATGTCAATGAGCAGTTCTTC.

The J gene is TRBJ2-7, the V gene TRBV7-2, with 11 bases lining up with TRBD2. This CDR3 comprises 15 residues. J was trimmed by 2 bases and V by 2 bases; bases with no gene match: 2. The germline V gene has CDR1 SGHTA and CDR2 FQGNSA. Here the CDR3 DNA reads TGTGCCAGCAGCTTAAGACTAGCGGGGCCCTACGAGCAGTACTTC. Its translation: CASSLRLAGPYEQYF.

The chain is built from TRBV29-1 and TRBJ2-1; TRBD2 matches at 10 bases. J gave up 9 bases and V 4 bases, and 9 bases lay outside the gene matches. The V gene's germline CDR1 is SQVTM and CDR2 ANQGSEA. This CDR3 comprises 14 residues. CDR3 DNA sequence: TGCAGCGTTGTAGGGCTAGCGGGAGATACTGAGCAGTTCTTC. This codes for CSVVGLAGDTEQFF.

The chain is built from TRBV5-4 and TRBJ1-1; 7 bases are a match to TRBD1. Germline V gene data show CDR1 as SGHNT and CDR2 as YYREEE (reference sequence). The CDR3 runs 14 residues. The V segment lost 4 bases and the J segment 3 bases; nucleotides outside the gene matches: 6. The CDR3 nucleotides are TGTGCCAGCAGCAGTTACACAGGGGACACTGAAGCTTTCTTT. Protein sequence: CASSSYTGDTEAFF.

The CDR3 loop is CASSPTPPGELFF. DNA of the CDR3: TGTGCCAGCAGCCCTACGCCCCCCGGGGAGCTGTTTTTT. The V call is TRBV7-9, the J call TRBJ2-2; D is unclear. The CDR3 totals 13 residues. V lost 5 bases, J lost 6 bases, and 10 bases lay in between. The germline CDR1 and CDR2 sequences are SEHNR and FQNEAQ (reference sequence). Variable domain in full (rest from reference TRBV7-9 and TRBJ2-2): DTGVSQNPRHKITKRGQNVTFRCDPISEHNRLYWYRQTLGQGPEFLTYFQNEAQLEKSRLLSDRFSAERPKGSFSTLEIQRTEQGDSAMYLCASSPTPPGELFFGEGSRLTVL.

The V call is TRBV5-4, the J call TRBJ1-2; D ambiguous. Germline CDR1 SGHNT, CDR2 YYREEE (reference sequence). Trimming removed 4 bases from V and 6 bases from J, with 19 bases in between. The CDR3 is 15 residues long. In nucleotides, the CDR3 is TGTGCCAGCAGCGATAGCCCCAAGAGCTTGCATGGCTACACCTTC. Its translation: CASSDSPKSLHGYTF.

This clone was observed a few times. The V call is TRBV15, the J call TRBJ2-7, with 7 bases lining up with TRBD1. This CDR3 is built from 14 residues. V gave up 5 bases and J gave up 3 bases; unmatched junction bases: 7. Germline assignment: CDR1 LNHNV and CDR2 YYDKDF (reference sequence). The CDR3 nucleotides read TGTGCCACCAGCCCAGAGGGGGCCTTCTACGAGCAGTACTTC. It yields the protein CATSPEGAFYEQYF. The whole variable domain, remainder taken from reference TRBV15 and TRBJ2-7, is DAMVIQNPRYQVTQFGKPVTLSCSQTLNHNVMYWYQQKSSQAPKLLFHYYDKDFNNEADTPDNFQSRRPNTSFCFLDIRSPGLGDTAMYLCATSPEGAFYEQYFGPGTRLTVT.

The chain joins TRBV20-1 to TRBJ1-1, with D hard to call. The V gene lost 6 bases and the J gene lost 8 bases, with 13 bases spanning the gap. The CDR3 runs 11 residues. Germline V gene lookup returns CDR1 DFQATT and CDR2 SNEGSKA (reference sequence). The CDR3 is CSAPQEPEAFF. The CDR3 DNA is TGCAGTGCACCTCAGGAACCCGAAGCTTTCTTT.

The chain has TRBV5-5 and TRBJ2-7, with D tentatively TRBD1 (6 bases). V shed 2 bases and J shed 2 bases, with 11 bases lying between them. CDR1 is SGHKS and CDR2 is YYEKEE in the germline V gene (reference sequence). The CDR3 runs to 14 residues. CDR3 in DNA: TGTGCCAGCAGCTTCCGGGACACCGCCTACGAGCAGTACTTC. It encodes CASSFRDTAYEQYF.

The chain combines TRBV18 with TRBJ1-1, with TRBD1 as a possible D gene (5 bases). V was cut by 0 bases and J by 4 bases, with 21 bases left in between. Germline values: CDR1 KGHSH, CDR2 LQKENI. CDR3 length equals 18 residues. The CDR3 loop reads CASSPPGFRSGGRTEAFF. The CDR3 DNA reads TGTGCCAGCTCACCACCCGGGTTCAGGTCCGGGGGTCGCACTGAAGCTTTCTTT.

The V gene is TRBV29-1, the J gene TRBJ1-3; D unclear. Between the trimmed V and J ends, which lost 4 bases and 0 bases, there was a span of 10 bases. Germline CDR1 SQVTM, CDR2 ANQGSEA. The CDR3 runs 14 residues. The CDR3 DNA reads TGCAGCGTTGCCGGTGATAGCTCTGGAAACACCATATATTTT. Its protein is CSVAGDSSGNTIYF.

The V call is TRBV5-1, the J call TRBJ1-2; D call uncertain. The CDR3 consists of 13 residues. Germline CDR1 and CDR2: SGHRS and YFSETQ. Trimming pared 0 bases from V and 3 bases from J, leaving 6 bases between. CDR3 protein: CASSLGQDYGYTF. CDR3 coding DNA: TGCGCCAGCAGCTTGGGCCAGGACTATGGCTACACCTTC.

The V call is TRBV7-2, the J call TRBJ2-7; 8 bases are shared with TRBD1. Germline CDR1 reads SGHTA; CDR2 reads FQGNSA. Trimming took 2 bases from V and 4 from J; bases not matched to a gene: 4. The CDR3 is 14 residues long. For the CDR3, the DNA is TGTGCCAGCAGCTTAACGGGACAGGTATACGAGCAGTACTTC. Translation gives CASSLTGQVYEQYF.

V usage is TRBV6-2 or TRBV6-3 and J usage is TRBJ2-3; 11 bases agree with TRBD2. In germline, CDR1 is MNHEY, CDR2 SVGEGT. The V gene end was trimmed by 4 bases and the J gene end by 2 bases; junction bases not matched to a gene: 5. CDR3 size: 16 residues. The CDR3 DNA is TGTGCCAGCAGTTCCCCGGGACTAGCGGTCACAGATACGCAGTATTTT. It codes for CASSSPGLAVTDTQYF.

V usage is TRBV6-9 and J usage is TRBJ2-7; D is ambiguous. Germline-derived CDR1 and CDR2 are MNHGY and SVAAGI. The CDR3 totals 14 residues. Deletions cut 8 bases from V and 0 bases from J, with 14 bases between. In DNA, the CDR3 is TGTGCCAGCCCGTGTTCTCCCAGCTCCTACGAGCAGTACTTC. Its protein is CASPCSPSSYEQYF.

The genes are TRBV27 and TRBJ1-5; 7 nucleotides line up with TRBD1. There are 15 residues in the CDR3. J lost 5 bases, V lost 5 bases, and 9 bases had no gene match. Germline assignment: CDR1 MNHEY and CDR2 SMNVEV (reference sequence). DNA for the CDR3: TGTGCCAGCAGTCCTAGCCCTGGGACAGATCAGCCCCAGCATTTT. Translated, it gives CASSPSPGTDQPQHF.

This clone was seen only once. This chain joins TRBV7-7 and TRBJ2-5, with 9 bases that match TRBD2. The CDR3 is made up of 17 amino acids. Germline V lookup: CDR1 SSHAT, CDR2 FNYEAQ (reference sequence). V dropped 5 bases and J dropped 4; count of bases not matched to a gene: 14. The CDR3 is CASSPSRLAALGETQYF. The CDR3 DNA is TGTGCCAGCAGCCCGTCGCGACTAGCGGCCCTGGGAGAGACCCAGTACTTC.

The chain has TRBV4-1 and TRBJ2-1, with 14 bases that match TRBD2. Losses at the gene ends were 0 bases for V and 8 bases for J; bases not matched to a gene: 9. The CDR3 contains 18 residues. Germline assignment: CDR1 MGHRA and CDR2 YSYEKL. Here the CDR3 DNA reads TGCGCCAGCAGCCAAGATCGGGGGACTAGCGGGAGTTACCATGAGCAGTTCTTC. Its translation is CASSQDRGTSGSYHEQFF.

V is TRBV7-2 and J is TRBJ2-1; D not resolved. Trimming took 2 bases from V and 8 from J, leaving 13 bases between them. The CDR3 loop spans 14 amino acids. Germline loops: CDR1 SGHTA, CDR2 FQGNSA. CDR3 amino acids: CASSLYWPADEQFF. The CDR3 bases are TGTGCCAGCAGCTTATACTGGCCCGCGGATGAGCAGTTCTTC.

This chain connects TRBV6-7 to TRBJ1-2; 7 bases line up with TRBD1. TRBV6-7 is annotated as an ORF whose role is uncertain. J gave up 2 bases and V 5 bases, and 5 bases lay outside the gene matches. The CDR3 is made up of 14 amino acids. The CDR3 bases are TGTGCCAGCAGTCCTGGGACAGCCAACTATGGCTACACCTTC. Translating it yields CASSPGTANYGYTF.

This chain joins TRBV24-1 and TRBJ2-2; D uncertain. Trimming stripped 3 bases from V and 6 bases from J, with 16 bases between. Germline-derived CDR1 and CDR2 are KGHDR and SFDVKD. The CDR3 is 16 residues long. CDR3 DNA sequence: TGTGCCACCAGTGATCCCGAGCCCCTCAGCGCCGGGGAGCTGTTTTTT. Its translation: CATSDPEPLSAGELFF.